A selection of T cell receptor beta chains follows, all from one sample in a study of blood T cell repertoires in COVID-19. Using immunoSEQ multiplex PCR, the repertoire was profiled, and TCRdb retains in-frame clones only, with some absent. Seen here are about 260,000 clones, 75% to 90% observed once, and the top ten hold over 2%. Sequenced: peripheral blood. The source of these receptors is a woman aged 45-65 years who had recovered from COVID-19. CDR3s include the opening cysteine and the closing phenylalanine or tryptophan. A D gene is named only where the DNA matches it firmly. Expanded clones get a size class; other rows say once, few or many, or leave the size out.

v_call: TRBV5-1; d_call: TRBD1; j_call: TRBJ2-7; cdr3_length: 17; clone_size: -; cdr3_aa: CASSLIGSETGPYEQYF; cdr3_nt: TGCGCCAGCAGCTTGATAGGGTCCGAGACAGGGCCCTACGAGCAGTACTTC
v_call: TRBV25-1; d_call: -; j_call: TRBJ1-4; cdr3_length: 13; clone_size: -; cdr3_aa: CASSELEREKLFF; cdr3_nt: TGTGCCAGCAGTGAATTGGAGAGGGAAAAACTGTTTTTT
v_call: TRBV6-5; d_call: -; j_call: TRBJ2-1; cdr3_length: 13; clone_size: -; cdr3_aa: CASMSQGAHEQFF; cdr3_nt: TGTGCCAGCATGTCGCAGGGTGCTCATGAGCAGTTCTTC
v_call: TRBV29-1; d_call: -; j_call: TRBJ2-6; cdr3_length: 16; clone_size: -; cdr3_aa: CSVYSGANSGANVLTF; cdr3_nt: TGCAGCGTTTATTCTGGGGCCAACTCTGGGGCCAACGTCCTGACTTTC
v_call: TRBV9; d_call: TRBD2; j_call: TRBJ2-1; cdr3_length: 20; clone_size: once; cdr3_aa: CASSVGAGRREASSYNEQFF; cdr3_nt: TGTGCCAGCAGCGTAGGGGCGGGGAGGCGGGAGGCAAGCTCCTACAATGAGCAGTTCTTC
v_call: TRBV5-6; d_call: TRBD1; j_call: TRBJ1-5; cdr3_length: 14; clone_size: -; cdr3_aa: CASSFGTGLDPQHF; cdr3_nt: TGTGCCAGCAGCTTCGGGACAGGGTTGGATCCCCAGCATTTT
v_call: TRBV2; d_call: -; j_call: TRBJ1-5; cdr3_length: 13; clone_size: -; cdr3_aa: CASDGGGLQPQHF; cdr3_nt: TGTGCCAGCGATGGGGGGGGTCTCCAGCCCCAGCATTTT
v_call: TRBV6-5; d_call: TRBD1; j_call: TRBJ1-1; cdr3_length: 14; clone_size: few; cdr3_aa: CASSSQGAYTEAFF; cdr3_nt: TGTGCCAGCAGCTCACAGGGGGCTTACACTGAAGCTTTCTTT
v_call: TRBV24-1; d_call: -; j_call: TRBJ2-1; cdr3_length: 11; clone_size: -; cdr3_aa: CATSASREQFF; cdr3_nt: TGTGCCACCAGTGCCTCCCGGGAGCAGTTCTTC
v_call: TRBV2; d_call: -; j_call: TRBJ1-1; cdr3_length: 15; clone_size: -; cdr3_aa: CASSEGVSGNTEAFF; cdr3_nt: TGTGCCAGCAGTGAAGGTGTAAGCGGGAACACTGAAGCTTTCTTT
v_call: TRBV30; d_call: -; j_call: TRBJ1-1; cdr3_length: 14; clone_size: -; cdr3_aa: CAWSETGLNTEAFF; cdr3_nt: TGTGCCTGGAGCGAGACAGGCCTGAACACTGAAGCTTTCTTT
v_call: TRBV19; d_call: TRBD2; j_call: TRBJ2-1; cdr3_length: 18; clone_size: -; cdr3_aa: CASSTIQGSGGSYNEQFF; cdr3_nt: TGTGCCAGTAGTACGATACAGGGTAGCGGGGGCTCCTACAATGAGCAGTTCTTC
v_call: TRBV30; d_call: -; j_call: TRBJ2-3; cdr3_length: 14; clone_size: -; cdr3_aa: CAWSVRRGADTQYF; cdr3_nt: TGTGCCTGGAGTGTACGCCGGGGAGCAGATACGCAGTATTTT
v_call: TRBV19; d_call: TRBD1; j_call: TRBJ1-6; cdr3_length: 14; clone_size: -; cdr3_aa: CASTVRDRRSPLHF; cdr3_nt: TGTGCCAGTACCGTCCGGGACAGACGGTCACCCCTCCACTTT
v_call: TRBV7-6; d_call: -; j_call: TRBJ1-2; cdr3_length: 15; clone_size: few; cdr3_aa: CASSLDGGIPRGYTF; cdr3_nt: TGTGCCAGCAGCTTAGACGGGGGGATCCCGCGGGGCTACACCTTC
v_call: TRBV6-2/TRBV6-3; d_call: -; j_call: TRBJ1-2; cdr3_length: 16; clone_size: -; cdr3_aa: CASSPDGQGGIYGYTF; cdr3_nt: TGTGCCAGCAGCCCTGATGGTCAGGGCGGGATATATGGCTACACCTTC
v_call: TRBV7-9; d_call: TRBD2; j_call: TRBJ2-7; cdr3_length: 18; clone_size: -; cdr3_aa: CASSKGTSGGRSSYEQYF; cdr3_nt: TGTGCCAGCAGCAAGGGGACTAGCGGGGGGCGTAGCTCCTACGAGCAGTACTTC